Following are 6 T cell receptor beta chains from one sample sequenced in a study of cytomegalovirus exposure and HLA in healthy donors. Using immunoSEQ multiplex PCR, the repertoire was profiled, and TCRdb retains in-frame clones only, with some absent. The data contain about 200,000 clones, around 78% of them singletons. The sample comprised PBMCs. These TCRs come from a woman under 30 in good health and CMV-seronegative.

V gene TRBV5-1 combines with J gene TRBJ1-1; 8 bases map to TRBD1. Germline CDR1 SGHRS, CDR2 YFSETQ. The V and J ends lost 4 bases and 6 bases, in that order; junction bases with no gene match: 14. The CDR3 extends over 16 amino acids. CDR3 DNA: TGCGCCAGCAGCGATCTATTGACAGGGGCGATGGCTGAAGCTTTCTTT. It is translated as CASSDLLTGAMAEAFF.

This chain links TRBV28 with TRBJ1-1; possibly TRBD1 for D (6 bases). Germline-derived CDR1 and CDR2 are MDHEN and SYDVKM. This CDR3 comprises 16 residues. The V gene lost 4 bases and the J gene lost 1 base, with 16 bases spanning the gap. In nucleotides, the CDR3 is TGTGCCAGCAGTTGGGAGATGACAGGCCCGAACACTGAAGCTTTCTTT. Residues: CASSWEMTGPNTEAFF.

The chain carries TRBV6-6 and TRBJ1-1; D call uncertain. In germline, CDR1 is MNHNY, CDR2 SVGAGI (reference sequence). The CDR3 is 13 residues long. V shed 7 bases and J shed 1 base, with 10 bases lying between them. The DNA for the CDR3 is TGTGCCAGCACAGAGCCTAGGAACACTGAAGCTTTCTTT. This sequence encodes CASTEPRNTEAFF.

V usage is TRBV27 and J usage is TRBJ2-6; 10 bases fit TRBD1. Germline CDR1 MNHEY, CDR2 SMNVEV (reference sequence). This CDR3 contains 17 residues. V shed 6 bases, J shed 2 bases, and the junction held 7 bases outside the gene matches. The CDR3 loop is CASSPRTGGAGANVLTF. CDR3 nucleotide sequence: TGTGCCAGCAGCCCCCGGACAGGGGGAGCTGGGGCCAACGTCCTGACTTTC.

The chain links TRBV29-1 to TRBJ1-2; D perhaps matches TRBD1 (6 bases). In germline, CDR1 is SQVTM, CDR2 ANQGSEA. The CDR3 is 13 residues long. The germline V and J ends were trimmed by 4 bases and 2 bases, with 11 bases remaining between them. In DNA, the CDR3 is TGCAGCGTTGTTGCAGGGGCCAACTATGGCTACACCTTC. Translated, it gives CSVVAGANYGYTF.

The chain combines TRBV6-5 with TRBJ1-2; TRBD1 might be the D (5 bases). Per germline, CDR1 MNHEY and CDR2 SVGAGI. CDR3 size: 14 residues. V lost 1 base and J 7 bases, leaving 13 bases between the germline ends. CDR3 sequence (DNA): TGTGCCAGCAGTTACTTCCAGCCAGGGAGTGGCTACACCTTC. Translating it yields CASSYFQPGSGYTF.